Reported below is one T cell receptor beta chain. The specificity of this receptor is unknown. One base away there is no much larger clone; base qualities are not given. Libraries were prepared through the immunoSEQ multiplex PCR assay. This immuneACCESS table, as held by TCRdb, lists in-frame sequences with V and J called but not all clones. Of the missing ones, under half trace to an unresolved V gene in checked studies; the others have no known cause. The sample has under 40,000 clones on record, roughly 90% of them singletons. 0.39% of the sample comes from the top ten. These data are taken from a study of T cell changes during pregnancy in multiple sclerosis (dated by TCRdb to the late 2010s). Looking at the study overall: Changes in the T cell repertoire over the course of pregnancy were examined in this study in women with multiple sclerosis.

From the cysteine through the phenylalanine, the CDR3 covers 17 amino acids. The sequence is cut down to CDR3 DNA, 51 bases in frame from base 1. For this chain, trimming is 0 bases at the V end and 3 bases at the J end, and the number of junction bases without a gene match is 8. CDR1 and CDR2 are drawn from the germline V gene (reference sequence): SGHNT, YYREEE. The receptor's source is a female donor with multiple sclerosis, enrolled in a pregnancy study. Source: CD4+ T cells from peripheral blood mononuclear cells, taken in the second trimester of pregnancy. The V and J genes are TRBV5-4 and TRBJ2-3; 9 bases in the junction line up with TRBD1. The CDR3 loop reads CASSLAGGQGQTDTQYF. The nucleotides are TGTGCCAGCAGCTTGGCCGGCGGACAGGGGCAGACAGATACGCAGTATTTT.